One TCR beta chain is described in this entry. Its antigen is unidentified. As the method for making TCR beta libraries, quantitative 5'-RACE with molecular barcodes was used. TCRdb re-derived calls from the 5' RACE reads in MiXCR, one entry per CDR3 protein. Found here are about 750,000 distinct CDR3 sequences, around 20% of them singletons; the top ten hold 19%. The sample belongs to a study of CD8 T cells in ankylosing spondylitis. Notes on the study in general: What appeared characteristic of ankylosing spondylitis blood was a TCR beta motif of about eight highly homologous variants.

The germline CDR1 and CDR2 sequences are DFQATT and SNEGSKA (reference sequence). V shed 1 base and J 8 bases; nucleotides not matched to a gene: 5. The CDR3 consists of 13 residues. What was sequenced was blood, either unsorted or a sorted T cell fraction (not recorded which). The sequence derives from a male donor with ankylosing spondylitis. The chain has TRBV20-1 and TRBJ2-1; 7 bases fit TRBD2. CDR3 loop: CSARGGRGDEQFF. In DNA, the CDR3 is TGCAGTGCTAGAGGTGGGAGGGGCGATGAGCAGTTCTTC.